Listed here are 20 T cell receptor beta chains from one sample, sequenced in a study of T and B cells in COVID-19 patients (TCRdb year 2020). Sequencing was carried out with an Illumina MiSeq. Multiplex PCR with BIOMED2 TRB-A/B primer pools was used to amplify the TRB rearrangements. TCRdb reprocessed the public reads (quality trimming at Q25 with fastp, clone calling with MiXCR) and kept in-frame beta chains. Rows matching on CDR3 protein sequence are summarized as one entry with the most common DNA and genes. For this sample there are about 15,000 distinct CDR3 sequences; about 31% appear just once. Together, the top ten hold roughly 1.2% of the sample. TRB repertoires were amplified from roughly 250-500 ng of genomic DNA extracted from blood. The sample taken for sequencing was blood. The receptors shown here come from a human donor who had recovered from COVID-19.

In this sample, this clonotype turned up once. This chain links TRBV6-2 or TRBV6-3 with TRBJ2-2; D is undetermined. This CDR3 region has 14 residues. The V end lost 5 bases, the J end lost 4 bases, and 11 bases lay between the germline ends. Germline-derived CDR1 and CDR2 are MNHEY and SVGEGT. The chain's CDR3 is CASSHTPTTGELFF. As DNA, the CDR3 is TGTGCCAGCAGTCACACCCCGACCACCGGGGAGCTGTTTTTT.

This clonotype showed up just a few times. The chain carries TRBV10-3 and TRBJ2-3; the match to TRBD2 covers 9 bases. The germline V gene has CDR1 ENHRY and CDR2 SYGVKD. The CDR3 totals 15 residues. Losses at the gene ends were 4 bases for V and 4 bases for J; bases not matched to a gene: 6. In DNA form, the CDR3 reads TGTGCCATCAGTGTAGGCGGGAGGGCCGCAGATACGCAGTATTTT. Its translation is CAISVGGRAADTQYF.

Only a few counts were recorded for this clonotype. The J gene is TRBJ2-5, the V gene TRBV19, with a tentative D call TRBD1 (5 bases). The CDR3 is made up of 16 amino acids. V lost 2 bases and J 5 bases, leaving 18 bases between the germline ends. Germline-derived CDR1 and CDR2 are LNHDA and SQIVND (reference sequence). For the CDR3, the DNA is TGTGCCAGTAGTATAAATCCACAGGCCCCCCAGGAGACCCAGTACTTC. Amino acids: CASSINPQAPQETQYF.

About this clonotype itself: Relative to the germline gene, one junction end is altered; a read error may explain this. The V and J genes are TRBV11-3 and TRBJ2-1; TRBD2 matches at 12 bases. The germline CDR1 and CDR2 sequences are SGHNT and YENEEA. This CDR3 is 20 amino acids long. CDR3 residues: CASSQRWLAGGQNIGNEQFF. Written as DNA, the CDR3 is TGCGCCAGCAGCCAAAGGTGGCTAGCGGGGGGGCAAAATATAGGCAATGAGCAGTTCTTC.

In this sample, this clonotype is medium-sized (0.01 to 0.1%). This sequence joins TRBV15 and TRBJ1-5; D is unclear. The CDR3 has 12 amino acids. CDR1 LNHNV and CDR2 YYDKDF come from the germline V gene (reference sequence). The ends were cut back, 2 bases at V and 4 bases at J, with 3 bases in the middle. The DNA of the CDR3 is TGTGCCACCAGCAGATCGAATCAGCCCCAGCATTTT. Protein product: CATSRSNQPQHF.

Judged by abundance, this clonotype is medium-sized. J is TRBJ2-6 and V is TRBV27, with a tentative D call TRBD1 (5 bases). The germline V and J ends were trimmed by 5 bases and 1 base, with 9 bases remaining between them. CDR1 MNHEY and CDR2 SMNVEV come from the germline V gene (reference sequence). The length of the CDR3 is 15 residues. The CDR3 protein is CASSPRDSGANVLTF. The CDR3, as DNA: TGTGCCAGCAGTCCCAGGGATTCTGGGGCCAACGTCCTGACTTTC.

The rearrangement links TRBV6-2 or TRBV6-3 to TRBJ2-7, with a weak D call TRBD2 (7 bases). V was clipped by 5 bases and J by 3 bases, with 20 bases between them. In germline, CDR1 is MNHEY, CDR2 SVGEGT. The CDR3 consists of 16 residues. DNA for the CDR3: TGTGCCAGCAGTCTCACTGGGGGGGGGCCAAACTACGAGCAGTACTTC. It yields the protein CASSLTGGGPNYEQYF.

This clonotype was detected a few times. The V call is TRBV15, the J call TRBJ1-2; TRBD1 matches at 7 bases. CDR1 is LNHNV and CDR2 is YYDKDF in the germline V gene (reference sequence). The CDR3 runs 16 residues. V was pared by 3 bases and J by 4 bases, with 11 bases of the junction left unmatched. The CDR3: CATSSPGGRLGYGYTF. The CDR3 region has the DNA TGTGCCACCAGCAGTCCAGGGGGAAGACTGGGCTATGGCTACACCTTC.

The sample holds a few counts of this clonotype. The junction departs from the called germline gene at one end, perhaps through a read error. V usage is TRBV13 and J usage is TRBJ2-7; 7 bases align to TRBD2. Germline CDR1 is PRHDT and CDR2 is FYEKMQ (reference sequence). The CDR3 contains 14 residues. As DNA, the CDR3 is TGTGCCAGCAGTTTAGCGGGTTCCGGCTACGAGCAGTACTTC. This encodes CASSLAGSGYEQYF.

This clonotype was detected once. V is TRBV30 and J is TRBJ1-2, with TRBD1 identical over 7 bases. The germline gives CDR1 GTSNPN, CDR2 SVGIG (reference sequence). The CDR3 extends over 11 amino acids. The V gene end was trimmed by 7 bases and the J gene end by 8 bases; junction bases not matched to a gene: 7. The CDR3 region has the DNA TGTGCCTTGAACAGGGGCTTCGGCTACACCTTC. Protein: CALNRGFGYTF.

The chain has TRBV11-3 and TRBJ2-7; D call uncertain. Germline-derived CDR1 and CDR2 are SGHNT and YENEEA. Trimming left V 5 bases short and J 0 bases short, with 11 bases between. The CDR3 loop spans 14 amino acids. This chain's CDR3 is CASSPGYVSYEQYF. The CDR3, as DNA: TGTGCCAGCAGCCCCGGATATGTCTCCTACGAGCAGTACTTC.

This clonotype was picked up a small number of times. This chain uses TRBV11-3 with TRBJ2-7; no clear D. The V end lost 0 bases, the J end lost 7 bases, and 7 bases lay between the germline ends. The CDR3 loop spans 12 amino acids. Germline V CDR1 and CDR2: SGHNT, YENEEA. CDR3 protein: CASSLETGEQYF. The DNA for the CDR3 is TGTGCCAGCAGCTTAGAAACCGGAGAGCAGTACTTC. Based on the CDR3 plus reference TRBV11-3 and TRBJ2-7, the full variable domain is EAGVVQSPRYKIIEKKQPVAFWCNPISGHNTLYWYLQNLGQGPELLIRYENEEAVDDSQLPKDRFSAERLKGVDSTLKIQPAELGDSAVYLCASSLETGEQYFGPGTRLTVT.

This clonotype was detected only a few times. V is TRBV13 and J is TRBJ2-7, with TRBD2 as a possible D gene (6 bases). Germline V gene data show CDR1 as PRHDT and CDR2 as FYEKMQ (reference sequence). The CDR3 consists of 13 residues. V lost 3 bases, J lost 0 bases, and 6 bases lay in between. The DNA of the CDR3 is TGTGCCAGCAGCTTGGGGGGCTCCTACGAGCAGTACTTC. Translating gives CASSLGGSYEQYF.

This clonotype was seen only a few times. This chain uses TRBV10-3 with TRBJ2-7; 10 bases align to TRBD1. Unmatched junction bases numbered 9, after V lost 10 bases and J lost 3 bases. The length of the CDR3 is 14 residues. The germline CDR1 and CDR2 sequences are ENHRY and SYGVKD. The CDR3 nucleotides are TGTGCCACCAATCCCGGGACAGGGGACTACGAGCAGTACTTC. Protein: CATNPGTGDYEQYF.

This rearrangement joins TRBV11-3 to TRBJ1-6; D possibly corresponds to TRBD1 (5 bases). Germline V gene data show CDR1 as SGHNT and CDR2 as YENEEA. Trimming removed 4 bases at V and 10 bases at J, with 17 bases between. This CDR3 region has 15 residues. CDR3 sequence reads: CASSSGPPWSSPLHF. Here the CDR3 DNA reads TGTGCCAGCAGCTCGGGACCCCCCTGGAGCTCACCCCTCCACTTT.

Only one count was recorded for this clonotype. This may be a read error: a much more frequent sequence differs by one nucleotide. The chain combines TRBV29-1 with TRBJ1-4; TRBD1 agrees at 8 bases. The V and J ends lost 6 bases and 5 bases, in that order; junction bases with no gene match: 5. CDR3 length: 13 amino acids. Germline CDR1 is SQVTM and CDR2 is ANQGSEA. CDR3 protein: CSVSWTGNEKLFF. The CDR3, as DNA: TGCAGCGTCTCGTGGACAGGGAATGAAAAACTGTTTTTT.

A few counts support this clonotype. The V and J genes are TRBV12-3 or TRBV12-4 and TRBJ1-1, with D possibly matching TRBD1 (5 bases). V shed 5 bases and J shed 2 bases, with 15 bases lying between them. The CDR3 extends over 15 amino acids. CDR3 region: CASSPRGSGNTEAFF. CDR3 DNA: TGTGCCAGCAGTCCTAGGGGATCCGGAAACACTGAAGCTTTCTTT.

By proportion, this clonotype is medium-sized (0.01 to 0.1%). The V gene is TRBV19, the J gene TRBJ2-1; the D is unclear. CDR1 is LNHDA and CDR2 is SQIVND in the germline V gene (reference sequence). This CDR3 spans 14 amino acids. V gave up 3 bases and J gave up 1 base, with 7 bases separating them. The CDR3 reads CASSMDPSYNEQFF. The CDR3 region has the DNA TGTGCCAGTAGTATGGACCCGTCCTACAATGAGCAGTTCTTC.

This rearrangement joins TRBV5-6 to TRBJ2-5; D remains unclear. Germline values: CDR1 SGHDT, CDR2 YYEEEE. The length of the CDR3 is 14 residues. Trimming cost V 4 bases and J 9 bases, with 19 bases left between them. The CDR3, as DNA: TGTGCCAGCAGCACGGAAACAACGGGTGGTCCCCAGTACTTC. This codes for CASSTETTGGPQYF. The full variable domain, in which reference TRBV5-6 and TRBJ2-5 provide the parts outside the CDR3, is DAGVTQSPTHLIKTRGQQVTLRCSPKSGHDTVSWYQQALGQGPQFIFQYYEEEERQRGNFPDRFSGHQFPNYSSELNVNALLLGDSALYLCASSTETTGGPQYFGPGTRLLVL.

This clonotype was observed many times. The gene calls are TRBV5-6 and TRBJ2-5, with D unclear. The germline V and J ends were trimmed by 0 bases and 4 bases, with 10 bases remaining between them. This CDR3 contains 14 residues. The germline gives CDR1 SGHDT, CDR2 YYEEEE. The DNA of the CDR3 is TGTGCCAGCAGCTTGGAAGGGTGGGGAGAGACCCAGTACTTC. This translates into CASSLEGWGETQYF.